This T cell receptor beta chain stems from a study of blood T cell repertoires in COVID-19. The wider study: Acute and convalescent COVID-19 specimens originated in the United States, Italy and Spain. T cells, B-cell-depleted T cells, or PBMCs supplied cDNA or gDNA.

Original processing notes: By means of reference gene primer amplification, nucleated cell counts were estimated. The protocol was immunoSEQ multiplex PCR, while the TCRdb copy is restricted to in-frame clones and leaves out a portion. V and J calls and clone size follow that table, whereas D and trimming were derived from the DNA. The repertoire holds 250,000 to 300,000 clones, 86% seen once, with just under 2% in the top ten. The sequence was collected from a young man with active or convalescent COVID-19. Input material: peripheral blood.

The DNA for the CDR3 is TGTGCCAGCAGTTGGGCGGGGGCTAATGAAAAACTGTTTTTT. This gives the protein CASSWAGANEKLFF. The V gene is TRBV27, the J gene TRBJ1-4; D might be TRBD1 (5 bases). CDR1 and CDR2 from the germline V gene are MNHEY and SMNVEV (reference sequence). Trimming shortened V by 4 bases and J by 3 bases, and 9 bases separated the two germline ends. This CDR3 contains 14 residues.